A single sample gave rise to the 3 T cell receptor beta chains below, sequenced in a study of T cell repertoires in cytomegalovirus infection. MiXCR, run by TCRdb on the reads, gives a single entry per CDR3 protein. Of 150,000 to 200,000 distinct CDR3 sequences in the sample, roughly 28% were seen once. The sequencing sample was made of PBMCs. These TCRs come from a human donor in good health (CMV status not recorded). Some clones in this sample may be carry-over from other donors' samples.

The J gene is TRBJ1-2, the V gene TRBV30; D not certain. The CDR3 runs 14 residues. Trimming removed 0 bases at V and 8 bases at J, with 16 bases between. CDR1 and CDR2 (germline): GTSNPN, SVGIG (reference sequence). The CDR3 spells CAWSVGPNPSGYTF. The CDR3 DNA reads as TGTGCCTGGAGTGTCGGGCCCAACCCCTCGGGCTACACCTTC.

The rearrangement joins TRBV5-1 to TRBJ2-7, with D unclear. The CDR3 has 12 amino acids. Germline values: CDR1 SGHRS, CDR2 YFSETQ. V was shortened by 4 bases and J by 3 bases, with 8 bases between the two germline ends. In DNA form, the CDR3 reads TGCGCCAGCAGCCCGACGAACTACGAGCAGTACTTC. It yields the protein CASSPTNYEQYF.

The rearrangement uses TRBV5-1 and TRBJ2-3; D uncertain. In germline, CDR1 is SGHRS, CDR2 YFSETQ. This CDR3 region has 15 residues. V was shortened by 1 base and J by 3 bases, with 12 bases between the two germline ends. The CDR3 DNA reads TGCGCCAGCAGCTTGATGTCTACTTGGACAGATACGCAGTATTTT. Protein product: CASSLMSTWTDTQYF.